Listed below are T cell receptor beta chains from one sample, sequenced in a study of early T cells in non-severe SARS-CoV-2 infection. TCRdb ran MiXCR on the 5' RACE reads and lists one entry per CDR3 protein. The sample has around 77,000 distinct CDR3 sequences, 10% seen once. The starting material was whole blood, obtained at baseline. The receptors were gathered from an adult who was a healthcare worker with PCR-confirmed SARS-CoV-2 infection or an uninfected control (not recorded which). The CDR3 runs from the conserved cysteine through the conserved F or W.

cdr3_aa,cdr3_length,j_call,v_call
CASTLRGSTEAFF,13,TRBJ1-1,TRBV6-2/TRBV6-3
CSAAEDREGTGELFF,15,TRBJ2-2,TRBV20-1
CASKTTDRGIGTQYF,15,TRBJ2-3,TRBV27
CASRSGLAGGADTQYF,16,TRBJ2-3,TRBV7-9
CASSVQNYEQYF,12,TRBJ2-7,TRBV18
CASSLWKAGGSHPFTDTQYF,20,TRBJ2-3,TRBV7-9
CASRPSDSGSNTEAFF,16,TRBJ1-1,TRBV7-9
CASTDQNYEQYF,12,TRBJ2-7,TRBV27
CSAGFTDTQYF,11,TRBJ2-3,TRBV20-1
CASSQDPWGNQPQHF,15,TRBJ1-5,TRBV4-1
CASSLDSVIAEAFF,14,TRBJ1-1,TRBV7-2
CASSVNNEQFF,11,TRBJ2-1,TRBV9
CASSPRALGRYGYTF,15,TRBJ1-2,TRBV6-5
CASSPSGGARETQYF,15,TRBJ2-5,TRBV7-3
CASSLTVDSYEQYF,14,TRBJ2-7,TRBV6-6
CASSLGDNVNEQFF,14,TRBJ2-1,TRBV5-1
CASSMDTWLLHF,12,TRBJ1-5,TRBV19
CASSSFTGTEAFF,13,TRBJ1-1,TRBV7-9
CASSHAWTGFMDGYTF,16,TRBJ1-2,TRBV14
CASSQPGQGQPQHF,14,TRBJ1-5,TRBV3-1
CASSQESQGTYEQYF,15,TRBJ2-7,TRBV4-1
CASSFIPGLGDTQYF,15,TRBJ2-3,TRBV7-3
CASSPGTGGFEQYF,14,TRBJ2-7,TRBV19
CASRETGNTEAFF,13,TRBJ1-1,TRBV6-5
CASSDLGAEVTDTQYF,16,TRBJ2-3,TRBV7-9
CASSQDLGTDTQYF,14,TRBJ2-3,TRBV4-3
CATSDQGRTDTQYF,14,TRBJ2-3,TRBV24-1
CASSLEAGVYEQYF,14,TRBJ2-7,TRBV5-1
CAIRGAINTGELFF,14,TRBJ2-2,TRBV7-7
CASSGRLGSAEAFF,14,TRBJ1-1,TRBV9